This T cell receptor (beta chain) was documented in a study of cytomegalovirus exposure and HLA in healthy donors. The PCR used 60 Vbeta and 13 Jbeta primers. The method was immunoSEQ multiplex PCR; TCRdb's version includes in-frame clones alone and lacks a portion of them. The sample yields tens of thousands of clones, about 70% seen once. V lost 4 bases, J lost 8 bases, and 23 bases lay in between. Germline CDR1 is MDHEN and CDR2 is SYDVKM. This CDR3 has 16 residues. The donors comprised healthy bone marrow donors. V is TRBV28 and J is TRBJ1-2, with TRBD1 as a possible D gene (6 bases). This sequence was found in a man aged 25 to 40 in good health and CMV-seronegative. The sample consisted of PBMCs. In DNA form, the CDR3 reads TGTGCCAGCAGTTCCCCTCCCGGGGGGGCATTGGCGGGCTACACCTTC. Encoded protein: CASSSPPGGALAGYTF.